The next 16 T cell receptor beta chains were all read from a single sample in a study of cytotoxic CD8 clonotypes in ibrutinib-treated CLL. Sequencing used immunoSEQ multiplex PCR; TCRdb keeps in-frame clones, though not all of them. The data contain approximately 91,000 clones, roughly 83% of them singletons. The material sequenced was PBMCs, taken after 12 months of ibrutinib treatment. The receptors here all came from a human donor with chronic lymphocytic leukemia.

This clone was recorded at least ten times. The chain combines TRBV5-1 with TRBJ2-7, with no clear D. The CDR3 totals 14 residues. V was shortened by 0 bases and J by 0 bases, with 7 bases between the two germline ends. Per germline, CDR1 SGHRS and CDR2 YFSETQ. CDR3 DNA: TGCGCCAGCAGCTTGGGGCGGAGCTCCTACGAGCAGTACTTC. Its protein is CASSLGRSSYEQYF.

V is TRBV10-3 and J is TRBJ2-4; possibly TRBD2 for D (5 bases). The germline V and J ends were trimmed by 0 bases and 0 bases, with 12 bases remaining between them. The CDR3 loop spans 17 amino acids. Looked up from germline, CDR1 is ENHRY and CDR2 is SYGVKD. The CDR3 DNA is TGTGCCATCAGTGAGTCGAGGGCAGGTCTAGCCAAAAACATTCAGTACTTC. Translating gives CAISESRAGLAKNIQYF.

The V call is TRBV30, the J call TRBJ2-7, with 9 bases identical to TRBD1. This CDR3 region has 14 residues. The germline CDR1 and CDR2 sequences are GTSNPN and SVGIG (reference sequence). J lost 4 bases, V lost 3 bases, and 7 bases had no gene match. CDR3 bases: TGTGCCTGGAGAGAGGTACAGGGGGCGTACGAGCAGTACTTC. Translated: CAWREVQGAYEQYF.

The chain carries TRBV5-1 and TRBJ2-3; TRBD2 is a possible D gene (6 bases). Trimming removed 4 bases at V and 0 bases at J, with 12 bases between. The CDR3 runs to 15 residues. Germline V gives CDR1 SGHRS, CDR2 YFSETQ. This CDR3 reads CASSPGVASTDTQYF. CDR3 DNA sequence: TGCGCCAGCAGCCCGGGGGTAGCTAGCACAGATACGCAGTATTTT.

The CDR3 coding sequence is TGTGCCAGCAGCTTCACGGGGAGGGGTAGCACTGAAGCTTTCTTT. Translated, it gives CASSFTGRGSTEAFF. J is TRBJ1-1 and V is TRBV7-2; D possibly corresponds to TRBD1 (5 bases). Germline V CDR1 and CDR2: SGHTA, FQGNSA. The CDR3 covers 15 residues. The ends were cut back, 3 bases at V and 4 bases at J, with 15 bases in the middle.

In DNA form, the CDR3 reads TGTGCCAGCAGTGACCTGGGAAACACTGAAGCTTTCTTT. As protein: CASSDLGNTEAFF. The genes are TRBV6-1 and TRBJ1-1; D unresolved. The V end lost 3 bases, the J end lost 2 bases, and 7 bases lay between the germline ends. The CDR3 has 13 amino acids. Germline-derived CDR1 and CDR2 are MNHNS and SASEGT.

The CDR3 region has the DNA TGTGCCAGCACAGGCGGTTACTATGGCTACACCTTC. Translated: CASTGGYYGYTF. The chain links TRBV28 to TRBJ1-2; D is ambiguous. The germline V and J ends were trimmed by 7 bases and 3 bases, with 9 bases remaining between them. The germline V gene encodes CDR1 MDHEN and CDR2 SYDVKM. CDR3 length equals 12 residues.

The rearrangement joins TRBV7-2 to TRBJ2-5; TRBD1 matches at 9 bases. The CDR3 spans 14 residues. In germline, CDR1 is SGHTA, CDR2 FQGNSA. J gave up 5 bases and V 3 bases, and 4 bases lay outside the gene matches. The CDR3 sequence: CASSFQTGGETQYF. In DNA, the CDR3 is TGTGCCAGCAGCTTCCAGACAGGGGGGGAGACCCAGTACTTC.

The V gene is TRBV6-5, the J gene TRBJ1-5; D gene uncertain. This CDR3 has 13 residues. V was pared by 3 bases and J by 1 base, with 4 bases between. The germline V gene has CDR1 MNHEY and CDR2 SVGAGI. CDR3 sequence: CASSYGSNQPQHF. CDR3 sequence (DNA): TGTGCCAGCAGTTATGGGAGCAATCAGCCCCAGCATTTT.

The chain joins TRBV19 to TRBJ1-5; D ambiguous. Germline-derived CDR1 and CDR2 are LNHDA and SQIVND (reference sequence). The CDR3 is 14 residues long. Trimming took off 4 bases at V and 0 bases at J, with 7 bases between the two ends. CDR3 nucleotides: TGTGCCAGTAGTAGGCAGATTAGCAATCAGCCCCAGCATTTT. Amino acids: CASSRQISNQPQHF. The complete variable domain, with remaining parts taken from reference TRBV19 and TRBJ1-5, reads DGGITQSPKYLFRKEGQNVTLSCEQNLNHDAMYWYRQDPGQGLRLIYYSQIVNDFQKGDIAEGYSVSREKKESFPLTVTSAQKNPTAFYLCASSRQISNQPQHFGDGTRLSIL.

The V and J genes are TRBV19 and TRBJ1-5; D call uncertain. Trimming removed 6 bases at V and 3 bases at J, with 15 bases between. The germline V gene encodes CDR1 LNHDA and CDR2 SQIVND (reference sequence). The CDR3 is 15 amino acids. The CDR3 region has the DNA TGTGCCAGTAGGGGCCGAGATACGCCCAATCAGCCCCAGCATTTT. This encodes CASRGRDTPNQPQHF.

The chain uses TRBV5-4 and TRBJ2-1; D may be TRBD1 (5 bases). The germline CDR1 and CDR2 sequences are SGHNT and YYREEE (reference sequence). V was clipped by 4 bases and J by 7 bases, with 21 bases between them. The CDR3 totals 16 residues. In DNA, the CDR3 is TGTGCCAGCAGCCGAGGCGCCCAGGGTGTCGAGAATGAGCAGTTCTTC. Amino acid sequence: CASSRGAQGVENEQFF.

The J gene is TRBJ2-1, the V gene TRBV18; TRBD2 matches at 11 bases. From germline, CDR1 is KGHSH and CDR2 LQKENI. The CDR3 sequence is 15 residues long. Trimming took 4 bases from V and 4 from J; bases not matched to a gene: 3. CDR3 in DNA: TGTGCCAGCTCACTGGGACTAGCGGCGTACAATGAGCAGTTCTTC. Translation gives CASSLGLAAYNEQFF.

The chain joins TRBV7-2 to TRBJ2-5; no reliable D call. Germline CDR1 SGHTA, CDR2 FQGNSA. This CDR3 has 13 residues. Deletions cut 3 bases from V and 4 bases from J, with 9 bases between. CDR3 nucleotide sequence: TGTGCCAGCAGCTTTCGGCGCTTAGAGACCCAGTACTTC. This encodes CASSFRRLETQYF.

This CDR3 reads CASSWAGRTGELFF. In DNA, the CDR3 is TGTGCCAGCAGTTGGGCGGGGCGCACCGGGGAGCTGTTTTTT. The chain is built from TRBV6-5 and TRBJ2-2; D is possibly TRBD2 (6 bases). CDR1 is MNHEY, CDR2 SVGAGI, per germline. V lost 4 bases and J 4 bases, leaving 10 bases between the germline ends. The CDR3 is made up of 14 amino acids.

This sequence joins TRBV27 and TRBJ1-1; D is uncertain. Germline V gene data show CDR1 as MNHEY and CDR2 as SMNVEV (reference sequence). V was shortened by 6 bases and J by 1 base, with 9 bases between the two germline ends. This CDR3 spans 13 amino acids. Here the CDR3 reads CASSHPGNTEAFF. CDR3 sequence (DNA): TGTGCCAGCAGCCACCCGGGGAACACTGAAGCTTTCTTT.